The entry that follows covers one T cell receptor (beta chain) sequence. Its antigen is unknown. Per-base quality was not reported, and no clone a single base away is much larger than it. V lost 3 bases and J lost 7 bases; the stretch between them is 10 bases long. The CDR3 goes from the cysteine to the phenylalanine over 14 residues. Kept here is only the CDR3 DNA, which spans 42 bases and is read in frame from base 1. The CDR1 and CDR2 encoded by the germline V gene are SGHAT and FQNNGV. TCRbeta CDR3 regions were sequenced with the immunoSEQ Assay. After extraction, genomic DNA underwent amplification by bias-controlled multiplex PCR, followed by high-throughput sequencing. From the authors' description of their analysis: To quantify the absolute abundance of each unique TCRbeta CDR3 region, sequences were collapsed and filtered. Usable DNA was measured by amplifying reference genes present in all nucleated cells, and TCRbeta template counts were normalized to that usable DNA to estimate T cell fraction. Repertoire TCRs were annotated as SARS-CoV-2-specific when V gene, CDR3 amino acid sequence and J gene were exactly matched to a known reactive TCR set. The reference SARS-CoV-2 TCR set was obtained from MIRA and was filtered for enrichment in COVID-19-positive ImmuneCODE repertoires, whereby public or cross-reactive TCRs were removed. Drawing on the MIRA antigens, annotated TCRs were analysed further at the level of specific ORF or position within ORF. Breadth was defined as the number of annotated unique rearrangements divided by the total number of unique productive rearrangements, and depth was defined as the summed frequency of the annotated unique rearrangements. TCR breadth was compared between groups using two-sided Wilcoxon rank-sum tests. In its TCRdb copy, this immuneACCESS table keeps in-frame sequences only and misses some clones. Where compared with another copy, unresolved V genes explain less than half of these, and the others have no known cause. That table furnishes V, J and clone size, whereas the DNA furnished D and trimming. The sample contains over 450,000 clones, 80% to 90% of them found a single time. The ten largest clones capture approximately 1.7% of the sample.

The data stem from a study of Ad26.COV2.S vaccination and SARS-CoV-2 variants listed by TCRdb under 2021. Regarding the study in general: Donors in the vaccine arm were drawn from COV1001, a phase I-IIa trial of Ad26.COV2.S in healthy adults that was multicentre, randomized, double-blind and placebo-controlled. Ad26.COV2.S was administered intramuscularly at 5 x 10^10 or 1 x 10^11 viral particles, either as a single shot or as two shots given 56 days apart. Trial participants were randomized into five groups of five: low-dose or high-dose Ad26.COV2.S given once or twice, or placebo on both occasions. The TCR-sequenced set comprised roughly 30 samples: some 19 Ad26.COV2.S vaccine recipients, 5 placebo recipients and 8 SARS-CoV-2 convalescent individuals. Investigators did not know the trial group allocation while performing experiments and assessing outcomes. The specificity and breadth of SARS-CoV-2-reactive T cell receptors after Ad26.COV2.S vaccination were assessed by TCRbeta repertoire sequencing. Broader findings and caveats from the paper: Vaccine and placebo recipients had similar non-spike TCR breadth, a finding consistent with the vaccine containing only spike. Compared with placebo recipients, Ad26.COV2.S recipients showed higher spike-specific TCR breadth (P = 0.0014). Comparing responses between vaccine doses or regimens was not something the study was powered to do. After vaccination, substantial breadth of spike-specific CD8+ and CD4+ T cell responses was reported. According to the authors, total T cell responses may have been underestimated by the TCR breadth and depth analyses.

This sample's treatment or condition label indicates: 19 received Ad26.COV2.S at low or high dose, single or two shots; 5 received placebo; per-sample allocation not given. Repertoires of vaccine and placebo recipients were sequenced from samples collected on day 63 after the first injection. Cohort 1b enrolled fewer than 30 adults aged 18-55 years at a single site in Boston, USA, between 29 July and 7 August 2020. Ad26.COV2.S was a replication-incompetent adenovirus type 26 vector that expressed a prefusion-stabilized SARS-CoV-2 spike protein derived from the original Wuhan strain. Sequencing was performed on peripheral blood, taken in a trial of Ad26.COV2.S vaccine versus placebo. The chain couples TRBV11-2 to TRBJ1-6; the D gene is possibly TRBD1, with 5 bases matching. The source is a person aged 18-65 years who received the Ad26.COV2.S COVID-19 vaccine or a placebo. The DNA sequence is TGTGCCAGCAGCTTTGGGTCAGGGAATTCACCCCTCCACTTT. The translation is CASSFGSGNSPLHF. With the rest looked up from the reference TRBV11-2 and TRBJ1-6 genes rather than sequenced, the full variable domain is EAGVAQSPRYKIIEKRQSVAFWCNPISGHATLYWYQQILGQGPKLLIQFQNNGVVDDSQLPKDRFSAERLKGVDSTLKIQPAKLEDSAVYLCASSFGSGNSPLHFGNGTRLTVT.